The next 8 T cell receptor beta chains were all read from a single sample in a study of Graves' ophthalmopathy and Graves' hyperthyroidism. Amplified material comprised TCR beta CDR3 regions derived from RNA transcripts. The first-round RT-PCR employed HTBI primers together with the Qiagen OneStep RT-PCR kit. A multiplex PCR was then performed as the second round. In TCRdb, the multiplex PCR reads were re-called with MiXCR into one record per CDR3 protein. The repertoire includes 300,000 to 500,000 distinct CDR3 sequences, 15% of them detected once, and 7% sits in the top ten. The sample taken for sequencing was peripheral blood. The receptor source for this set is a woman younger than 35 with stable Graves' hyperthyroidism.

This clonotype was picked up many times. The chain recombines TRBV12-3 or TRBV12-4 with TRBJ1-1; D is unresolved. The germline V and J ends were trimmed by 3 bases and 0 bases, with 11 bases remaining between them. The CDR3 runs 15 residues. CDR3 bases: TGTGCCAGCAGTTTGTCCAGGCGAGTGAACACTGAAGCTTTCTTT. Its translation: CASSLSRRVNTEAFF.

Turning to this clonotype: At one end, the junction sequence differs from germline, possibly due to a read error. This chain joins TRBV12-3 or TRBV12-4 and TRBJ1-1; D is perhaps TRBD1 (6 bases). The CDR3 has 13 residues. This CDR3 is CASSPQGNTEACF. In DNA, the CDR3 is TGTGCCAGCAGTCCGCAGGGGAACACTGAAGCTTGCTTT.

As concerns this clonotype: One base away lies a much larger clone, so this may be a sequencing read error. V and J are TRBV7-2 and TRBJ2-7; tentatively, D is TRBD1 or TRBD2 (6 bases each). Germline V gene sequence: CDR1 SGHTA, CDR2 FQGNSA. V gave up 7 bases and J gave up 0 bases, with 13 bases separating them. There are 14 residues in the CDR3. The CDR3 loop is CASTCRGLSYEQYF. The CDR3 coding sequence is TGTGCCAGCACCTGCAGGGGACTCTCCTACGAGCAGTACTTC. Together with reference TRBV7-2 and TRBJ2-7, the CDR3 gives the full variable domain: GAGVSQSPSNKVTEKGKDVELRCDPISGHTALYWYRQSLGQGLEFLIYFQGNSAPDKSGLPSDRFSAERTGGSVSTLTIQRTQQEDSAVYLCASTCRGLSYEQYFGPGTRLTVT.

This chain links TRBV6-5 with TRBJ2-7; TRBD2 might be the D (7 bases). CDR1 is MNHEY, CDR2 SVGAGI, per germline. V was clipped by 4 bases and J by 2 bases, with 18 bases between them. The CDR3 loop spans 16 amino acids. DNA of the CDR3: TGTGCCAGCAGTTCTCCGGGGAGGGGGGTACCCTACGAGCAGTACTTC. It codes for CASSSPGRGVPYEQYF.

This clonotype has at least ten counts. The V and J genes are TRBV20-1 and TRBJ2-5; tentatively, D is TRBD1 (6 bases). The V gene lost 6 bases and the J gene lost 3 bases, with 20 bases spanning the gap. This CDR3 has 15 amino acids. Per germline, CDR1 DFQATT and CDR2 SNEGSKA (reference sequence). The CDR3 is CSAWDIPPLKETQYF. The CDR3 DNA reads as TGCAGTGCCTGGGACATCCCACCGTTAAAAGAGACCCAGTACTTC.

This clonotype was seen repeatedly, ten times or more. The V gene is TRBV15, the J gene TRBJ1-1; no reliable D call. CDR1 is LNHNV, CDR2 YYDKDF, per germline (reference sequence). Trimming pared 0 bases from V and 0 bases from J, leaving 8 bases between. This CDR3 contains 15 residues. The CDR3 nucleotides read TGTGCCACCAGCAGAGATCGCCGGGTGAACACTGAAGCTTTCTTT. Translation: CATSRDRRVNTEAFF.

This clonotype was recorded many times. The chain combines TRBV10-3 with TRBJ1-6; maybe TRBD1 (6 bases). Trimming removed 0 bases from V and 2 bases from J, with 8 bases in between. The CDR3 has 16 residues. CDR1 ENHRY and CDR2 SYGVKD come from the germline V gene. CDR3 protein: CAISESGAAYNSPLHF. For the CDR3, the DNA is TGTGCCATCAGTGAGTCGGGGGCGGCCTATAATTCACCCCTCCACTTT.

This clonotype occurred many times. V gene TRBV6-2 or TRBV6-3 combines with J gene TRBJ1-1, with a weak D call TRBD1 (6 bases). The CDR3 extends over 13 amino acids. Germline V gene lookup returns CDR1 MNHEY and CDR2 SVGEGT. V was trimmed by 6 bases and J by 4 bases, leaving 12 bases between them. The CDR3 here is CASSTGRSTEAFF. CDR3 nucleotide sequence: TGTGCCAGCAGCACAGGGAGGAGCACTGAAGCTTTCTTT.